A single sample gave rise to the 2 T cell receptor beta chains below, sequenced in a study of cytomegalovirus exposure and HLA in healthy donors (dated by TCRdb to the late 2010s). To prepare the library, the immunoSEQ multiplex PCR assay was applied. For the multiplex PCR, a mixture combining 60 forward primers for TCR Vbeta segments and 13 reverse primers for TCR Jbeta segments was used. TCRdb stores this immuneACCESS table with in-frame sequences only. Part of the clones is absent; in the studies checked, under half of the shortfall reflects unresolved V genes, and no reason is known for the rest. Here the sample has roughly 160,000 clones; approximately 80% occur a single time. Around 6.7% of the sample comes from the top ten. Sequencing used PBMCs. Source of these receptors: a woman aged 30 to 39 in good health and CMV-seropositive.

The chain joins TRBV7-2 to TRBJ1-2, with 9 positions matching TRBD1. The length of the CDR3 is 16 residues. The V segment lost 2 bases and the J segment 3 bases; nucleotides outside the gene matches: 7. From germline, CDR1 is SGHTA and CDR2 FQGNSA. The CDR3 nucleotides read TGTGCCAGCAGCTTATTTGGGACAGGGATCGACTATGGCTACACCTTC. It encodes CASSLFGTGIDYGYTF.

The table lists this clone with a few counts. J is TRBJ1-6 and V is TRBV2; possibly TRBD1 for D (6 bases). The V gene lost 6 bases and the J gene lost 4 bases, with 7 bases spanning the gap. Germline assignment: CDR1 SNHLY and CDR2 FYNNEI. This CDR3 is built from 13 residues. The CDR3 DNA is TGTGCCAGCAGGGGACAATATAATTCACCCCTCCACTTT. Translating it yields CASRGQYNSPLHF.